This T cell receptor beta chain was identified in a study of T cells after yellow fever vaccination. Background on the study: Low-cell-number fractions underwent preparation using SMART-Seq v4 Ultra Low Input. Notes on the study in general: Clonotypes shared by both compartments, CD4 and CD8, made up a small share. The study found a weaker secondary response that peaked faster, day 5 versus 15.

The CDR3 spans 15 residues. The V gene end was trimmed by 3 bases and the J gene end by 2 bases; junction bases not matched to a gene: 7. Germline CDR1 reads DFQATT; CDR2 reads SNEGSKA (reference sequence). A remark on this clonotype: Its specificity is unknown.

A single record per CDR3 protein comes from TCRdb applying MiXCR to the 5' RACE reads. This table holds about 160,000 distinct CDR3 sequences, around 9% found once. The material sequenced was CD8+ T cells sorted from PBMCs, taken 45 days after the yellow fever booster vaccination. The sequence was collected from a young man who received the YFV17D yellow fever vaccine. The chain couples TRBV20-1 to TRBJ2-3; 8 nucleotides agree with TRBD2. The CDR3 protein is CSASFARGDTDTQYF. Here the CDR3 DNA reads TGCAGTGCTAGTTTTGCGCGGGGGGACACAGATACGCAGTATTTT.